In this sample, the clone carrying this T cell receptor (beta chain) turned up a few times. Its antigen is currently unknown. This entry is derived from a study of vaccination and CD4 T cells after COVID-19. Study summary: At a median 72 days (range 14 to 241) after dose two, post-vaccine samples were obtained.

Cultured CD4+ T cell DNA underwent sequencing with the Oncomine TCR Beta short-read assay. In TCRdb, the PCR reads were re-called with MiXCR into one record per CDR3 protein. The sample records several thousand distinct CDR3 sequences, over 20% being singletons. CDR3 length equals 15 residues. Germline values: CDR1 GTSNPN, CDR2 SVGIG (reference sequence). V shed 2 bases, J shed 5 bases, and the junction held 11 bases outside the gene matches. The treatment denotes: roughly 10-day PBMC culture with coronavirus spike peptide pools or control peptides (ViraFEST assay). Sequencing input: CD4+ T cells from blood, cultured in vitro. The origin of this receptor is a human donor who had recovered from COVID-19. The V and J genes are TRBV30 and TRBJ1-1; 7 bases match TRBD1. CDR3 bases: TGTGCCTGGAGTCCCGCAACAGGGGCGGTGACTGAAGCTTTCTTT. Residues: CAWSPATGAVTEAFF.